This T cell receptor (beta chain) comes out of a study of OX40 agonist ivuxolimab in advanced cancers. For context, the study as a whole: The costimulatory receptor OX40 (CD134) was targeted by ivuxolimab, a fully human IgG2 agonistic monoclonal antibody. Of the roughly 51 dose-escalation patients, hepatocellular carcinoma was present in 19, melanoma in roughly 15, renal cell carcinoma in 9 and head and neck cancer in 9. Peripheral TCRbeta sequencing aimed to test whether ivuxolimab altered TCR sequence diversity and caused clonal T-cell expansion. In the dose-escalation cohort, roughly 80% of patients were male, and the mean age was around 60 years, with a range of roughly 20 to 80. Intravenous ivuxolimab was administered to patients every 2 weeks at six dose levels: 0.01, 0.1, 0.3, 1.5, 3 and 10 mg/kg. Partial responses occurred in three dose-escalation patients: two with cutaneous melanoma and one with hepatocellular carcinoma. The paper describes the monotherapy dose-escalation part (N ≈ 50 patients) of the phase I trial of ivuxolimab. Prior anti-PD-1, anti-PD-L1 or anti-CTLA-4 therapy was permitted, and checkpoint inhibitors had been received by about 37% of dose-escalation patients. Study-wide conclusions, independent of this receptor: Low levels of normalized T-cell clonal expansion were also seen in some patients who did not respond. In the 0.1-3.0 mg/kg groups, partial responders were among the patients with the lowest normalized peripheral clonal expansion, particularly in CD8+ T cells. Which antigens the clonally expanded peripheral T cells were specific for was not determined. After ivuxolimab, expanded clones were on average more numerous among CD8+ T cells than among CD4+ T cells. At doses of 0.1 to 3.0 mg/kg, clonal expansion of both CD4+ and CD8+ blood T cells was observed from baseline to week 6.

Notes on this clone: There is no known antigen for this receptor. Qualities for individual bases were not recorded, and no much larger clone is one base off.

The trial excluded patients who had a history of autoimmune disease or were on systemic immunosuppression. Peripheral blood for TCR sequencing was collected from all dose cohorts at baseline, on cycle 4 day 1, and on cycle 7 day 1. The samples were taken from a phase I, first-in-human, multicenter, open-label dose-escalation trial of ivuxolimab. Adults with locally advanced or metastatic head and neck squamous cell, hepatocellular, melanoma or renal cell carcinoma were enrolled in the trial. CD4+ and CD8+ T cells were sorted separately from peripheral blood before TCR sequencing. For CDR1 and CDR2, the germline V gene (reference sequence) lists LNHDA and SQIVND. The CDR3 measures 15 amino acids from cysteine to phenylalanine. The CDR3 DNA has 45 bases and is translated from base 1. Trimming accounts for 4 bases at V and 7 bases at J, while the number of junction bases matched to no gene is 10. For sequencing of the TCRbeta CDR3 region, genomic DNA was extracted from the sorted cells. The immunoSEQ Assay was used for sequencing of TCRbeta CDR3 regions. This is the immuneACCESS table as TCRdb keeps it, with only in-frame sequences that have V and J called. A part of the clones is gone; compared with another copy, unresolved V genes explain less than half, and the rest is unexplained. The table for this sample lists tens of thousands of clones; roughly 86% of them were counted only once. The top ten clonotypes cover roughly 3.4% of the sample.

The sequencing used CD4+ or CD8+ T cells sorted from blood, collected in a trial of the OX40 agonist ivuxolimab. The chain is made from TRBV19 and TRBJ2-1, with 7 bases aligning to TRBD2. The TCR comes from an adult with an advanced solid tumor such as melanoma, head and neck, liver or kidney cancer. The CDR3 is CASSSAGAFVNEQFF. The DNA sequence is as follows: TGTGCCAGTAGTAGCGCGGGAGCGTTCGTGAATGAGCAGTTCTTC.